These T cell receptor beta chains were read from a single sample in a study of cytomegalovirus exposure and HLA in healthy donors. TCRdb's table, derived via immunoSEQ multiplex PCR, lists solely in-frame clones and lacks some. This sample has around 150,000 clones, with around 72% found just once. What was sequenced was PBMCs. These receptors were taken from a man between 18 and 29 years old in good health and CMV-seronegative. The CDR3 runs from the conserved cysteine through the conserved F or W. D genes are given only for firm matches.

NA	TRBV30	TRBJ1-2	CAWSVQMGAVYGYTF
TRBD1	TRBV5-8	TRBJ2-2	CASSPGQGTGELFF
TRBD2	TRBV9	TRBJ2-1	CASSVDRTSGSYEQFF
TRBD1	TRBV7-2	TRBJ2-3	CASSLGTGGEDTQYF
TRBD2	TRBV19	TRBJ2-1	CASRPSYGLAGGNEQFF
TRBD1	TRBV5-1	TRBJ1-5	CASSEGQPNQPQHF
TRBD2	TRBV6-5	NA	CASSYSRAGGTYEQYF
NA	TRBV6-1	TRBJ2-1	CASSEGKGLRYNEQFF
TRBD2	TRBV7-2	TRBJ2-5	CASSKSGSWQETQYF
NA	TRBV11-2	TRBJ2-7	CASSSASRGEQYF
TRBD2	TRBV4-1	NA	CASSPSGGDSGRPAYEQYF
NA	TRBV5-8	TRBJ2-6	CASSLGDSGANVLTF
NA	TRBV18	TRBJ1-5	CASSPSQGDRQPQHF
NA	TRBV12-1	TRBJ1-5	CASSPTENNQPQHF
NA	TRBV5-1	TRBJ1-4	CASRETALNEKLFF
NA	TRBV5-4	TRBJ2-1	CASSPFSGANEQFF
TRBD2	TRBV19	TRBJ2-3	CASQRGTSGSDTQYF
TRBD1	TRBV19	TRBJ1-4	CASSPHPGQGAPGNEKLFF
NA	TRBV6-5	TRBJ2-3	CASSYGAGSDTQYF
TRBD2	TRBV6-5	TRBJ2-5	CASSGLGKTQYF
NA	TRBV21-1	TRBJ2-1	CASSKEGGGMALGFF
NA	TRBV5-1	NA	CASSPLPQSSYEQYF
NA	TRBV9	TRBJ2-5	CASSVALLGQETQYF
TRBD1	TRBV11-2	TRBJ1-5	CASGVGRGLIYSNQPQHF
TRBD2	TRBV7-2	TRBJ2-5	CASSLNGRGGGETQYF
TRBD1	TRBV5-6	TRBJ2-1	CASSLNGEWDRGYNEQFF
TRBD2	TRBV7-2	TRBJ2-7	CASSPTSANYEQYF
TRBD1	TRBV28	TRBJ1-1	CASSSTTGRRSEAFF
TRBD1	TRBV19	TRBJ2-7	CASSNRDSSYEQYF
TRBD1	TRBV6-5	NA	CASSYSRRDRGFEQYF
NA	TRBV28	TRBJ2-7	CASSPRASYEQYF
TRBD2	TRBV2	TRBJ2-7	CASSEGFGTSVDEQYF
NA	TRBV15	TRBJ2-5	CATSRESPGLETQYF
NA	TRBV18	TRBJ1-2	CASSPSNRADGYTF
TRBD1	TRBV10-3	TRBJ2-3	CAISESLRTGVTDTQYF
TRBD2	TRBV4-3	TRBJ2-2	CASSQGSGVLSGELFF
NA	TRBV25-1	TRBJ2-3	CASRGRTQYF
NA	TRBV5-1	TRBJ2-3	CASSRGASGSDTQYF
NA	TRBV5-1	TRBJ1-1	CASSNTAGSVGSVAFF
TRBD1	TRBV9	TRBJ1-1	CASSIGTGLHTEAFF
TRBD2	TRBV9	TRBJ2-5	CASSGGGSGTQYF
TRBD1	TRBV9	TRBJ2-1	CASSVATGGQGVKNEQFF
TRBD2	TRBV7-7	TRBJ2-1	CASSHGLAGHYNEQFF
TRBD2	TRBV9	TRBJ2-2	CASSGPGTSGRRGTGELFF
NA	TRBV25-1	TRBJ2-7	CASSAPARGEEQYF
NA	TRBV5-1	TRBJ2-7	CASSWGDSSYEQYF
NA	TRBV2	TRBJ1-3	CASSLRVRGNTIYF
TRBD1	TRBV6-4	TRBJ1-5	CASSEGQGEGQPQHF
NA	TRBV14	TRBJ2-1	CASSIRRDSYNEQFF
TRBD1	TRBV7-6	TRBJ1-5	CASSLARYRGKIQPQHF
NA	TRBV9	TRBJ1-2	CASSVEEGGYTF
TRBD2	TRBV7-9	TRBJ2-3	CASSLVAGSQDTQYF
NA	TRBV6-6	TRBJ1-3	CASSARGGDGNTIYF
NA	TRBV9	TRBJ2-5	CASSVGGLAETQYF
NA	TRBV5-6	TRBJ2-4	CASSSGTGSIQYF
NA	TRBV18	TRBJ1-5	CASSPPSGGREPQHF
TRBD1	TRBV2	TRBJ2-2	CASSEHNLGQGPTGELFF
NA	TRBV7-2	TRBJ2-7	CASSLASGRSYEQYF
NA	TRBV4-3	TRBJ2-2	CASSQRRAGELFF
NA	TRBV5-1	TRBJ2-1	CASSSQGSYNEQFF